These 16 T cell receptor beta chains were sequenced from one sample in a study of T cell therapy after organ transplantation. Sequencing was performed with immunoSEQ multiplex PCR; in TCRdb, only in-frame clones are kept and a portion is missing. The sample has thousands of clones; about two thirds are singletons. The time point was: 4-8 weeks after completion of therapy. Their specific antigens are unknown. The sample in question was CD8+ T cells from blood, obtained after autologous CMV-specific T cell therapy. The receptor set was obtained from a human patient who had received a solid organ transplant and had CMV disease. Some of these T cells may belong to the graft donor.

This chain connects TRBV19 to TRBJ1-2; D perhaps matches TRBD1 (5 bases). The CDR3 is 14 amino acids. Germline assignment: CDR1 LNHDA and CDR2 SQIVND (reference sequence). Trimming stripped 6 bases from V and 7 bases from J, with 18 bases between. CDR3 sequence reads: CASSYRSLGSGYTF. CDR3 sequence (DNA): TGTGCCAGTAGCTACAGGTCCCTTGGCAGTGGCTACACCTTC.

Of note for this clone: At one end, the junction sequence differs from germline, possibly due to a read error. The V call is TRBV23-1, the J call TRBJ2-1, with D perhaps matching TRBD2 (7 bases). TRBV23-1 falls under the ORF class, with uncertain function. This CDR3 region has 12 residues. In DNA form, the CDR3 reads TGCGCCAGCAGTCCCCGAGCGGCGGGGGCCCTCTTC. The encoded protein is CASSPRAAGALF.

The V and J genes are TRBV7-6 and TRBJ2-2; TRBD2 agrees at 8 bases. Germline CDR1 SGHVS, CDR2 FNYEAQ. This CDR3 is 15 amino acids long. V lost 7 bases to trimming and J lost 4 bases; unmatched junction nucleotides: 8. The CDR3 sequence: CASTPLREGTGELFF. In DNA form, the CDR3 reads TGTGCCAGCACCCCCCTCCGGGAGGGCACCGGGGAGCTGTTTTTT.

J is TRBJ2-5 and V is TRBV10-3; 8 bases fit TRBD2. V trimming: 0 bases; J trimming: 5 bases; junction bases outside the gene matches: 5. In germline, CDR1 is ENHRY, CDR2 SYGVKD. The CDR3 sequence is 15 residues long. CDR3 region: CAISESTGGGETQYF. CDR3 bases: TGTGCCATCAGTGAGTCGACTGGCGGGGGGGAGACCCAGTACTTC.

This clone was found a few times. This chain uses TRBV5-1 with TRBJ1-1; TRBD1 aligns across 9 bases. Germline lookup yields CDR1 SGHRS and CDR2 YFSETQ. There are 14 residues in the CDR3. The V gene end was trimmed by 2 bases and the J gene end by 4 bases; junction bases not matched to a gene: 3. CDR3 DNA sequence: TGCGCCAGCAGCTTCCGGGACAGGGCCACTGAAGCTTTCTTT. Translated, it gives CASSFRDRATEAFF.

This chain connects TRBV7-2 to TRBJ2-2; no definite D call. Germline lookup yields CDR1 SGHTA and CDR2 FQGNSA. The CDR3 loop spans 13 amino acids. Between the trimmed V and J ends, which lost 1 base and 4 bases, there was a span of 4 bases. The CDR3 protein is CASSLGGTGELFF. Written as DNA, the CDR3 is TGTGCCAGCAGCTTAGGAGGCACCGGGGAGCTGTTTTTT.

Concerning this clone: Since no conserved phenylalanine or tryptophan closes the CDR3, a read error is the likely cause. Because the CDR3's place on the DNA is in doubt, the DNA is left out and the CDR3 is given as listed by TCRdb. The J gene is TRBJ2-3, the V gene TRBV18. From its first to its last residue, the CDR3 has 10 amino acids. In germline, CDR1 is KGHSH, CDR2 LQKENI. CDR3 residues: CASSPPPGIE.

This clone is medium-sized in the sample. The chain recombines TRBV28 with TRBJ2-5, with D maybe TRBD1 (6 bases). The germline V gene encodes CDR1 MDHEN and CDR2 SYDVKM. V was trimmed by 4 bases and J by 4 bases, leaving 16 bases between them. The length of the CDR3 is 15 residues. Here the CDR3 reads CASSSRDTFRETQYF. In nucleotides, the CDR3 is TGTGCCAGCAGTTCTCGGGACACTTTTAGAGAGACCCAGTACTTC.

The rearrangement uses TRBV28 and TRBJ2-1, with D hard to call. The V gene lost 2 bases and the J gene lost 6 bases, with 17 bases spanning the gap. Looked up from germline, CDR1 is MDHEN and CDR2 is SYDVKM. The CDR3 sequence is 16 residues long. The CDR3 region is CASSLLVPIWANEQFF. DNA of the CDR3: TGTGCCAGCAGTTTACTGGTTCCTATTTGGGCCAATGAGCAGTTCTTC.

This clone appeared a few times. The rearrangement uses TRBV28 and TRBJ1-1, with unresolved D. The germline CDR1 and CDR2 sequences are MDHEN and SYDVKM. The CDR3 extends over 15 amino acids. V lost 6 bases and J lost 3, with 17 bases in between. This chain's CDR3 is CASSRPGVVDTEAFF. In DNA form, the CDR3 reads TGTGCCAGCAGCCGTCCTGGGGTGGTAGACACTGAAGCTTTCTTT.

In this sample, this clone turned up a few times. The chain carries TRBV19 and TRBJ1-1, with 7 nucleotides matching TRBD1. Germline lookup yields CDR1 LNHDA and CDR2 SQIVND (reference sequence). V dropped 4 bases and J dropped 2; count of bases not matched to a gene: 10. CDR3 length: 16 residues. CDR3 sequence (DNA): TGTGCCAGTAGTACCTTCCTGACAGGGAATAACACTGAAGCTTTCTTT. Translating gives CASSTFLTGNNTEAFF. The whole variable domain, remainder taken from reference TRBV19 and TRBJ1-1, is DGGITQSPKYLFRKEGQNVTLSCEQNLNHDAMYWYRQDPGQGLRLIYYSQIVNDFQKGDIAEGYSVSREKKESFPLTVTSAQKNPTAFYLCASSTFLTGNNTEAFFGQGTRLTVV.

This clone was observed a few times. The rearrangement uses TRBV6-4 and TRBJ1-1; 7 bases map to TRBD1. The CDR3 has 15 residues. Germline CDR1 MRHNA, CDR2 SNTAGT. With 6 bases clipped from V and 1 base from J, the junction kept 8 bases outside the gene matches. CDR3 sequence reads: CASRLGGAANTEAFF. In DNA, the CDR3 is TGTGCCAGCAGGCTAGGGGGCGCGGCGAACACTGAAGCTTTCTTT.

This rearrangement joins TRBV9 to TRBJ1-3; TRBD1 matches at 7 bases. Losses at the gene ends were 3 bases for V and 0 bases for J; bases not matched to a gene: 12. The V gene's germline CDR1 is SGDLS and CDR2 YYNGEE. The CDR3 spans 18 residues. The CDR3 region is CASSGRDSALSSGNTIYF. CDR3 coding DNA: TGTGCCAGCAGCGGGAGGGACAGCGCCCTGAGCTCTGGAAACACCATATATTTT.

V and J are TRBV9 and TRBJ2-3; D might be TRBD1 or TRBD2, each matching 5 bases. The V and J ends lost 0 bases and 4 bases respectively, with 9 bases between them. Germline CDR1 is SGDLS and CDR2 is YYNGEE. The CDR3 runs to 14 residues. The CDR3 loop is CASSVVGGADTQYF. DNA for the CDR3: TGTGCCAGCAGCGTAGTTGGGGGAGCAGATACGCAGTATTTT.

This clone showed up just a few times. A read error may be the cause here, since a much bigger clone is one base away. This chain's CDR3 is CASSYSNVNEQFF. The CDR3 bases are TGTGCCAGCAGTTACTCGAACGTCAATGAGCAGTTCTTC. The rearrangement joins TRBV6-9 to TRBJ2-1; no firm D call. Trimming took off 3 bases at V and 6 bases at J, with 9 bases between the two ends. CDR3 length equals 13 residues. CDR1 and CDR2 (germline): MNHGY, SVAAGI.

The rearrangement links TRBV5-1 to TRBJ2-7, with a possible D match to TRBD1 (6 bases). Germline CDR1 SGHRS, CDR2 YFSETQ. Trimming removed 4 bases at V and 2 bases at J, with 13 bases between. The CDR3 has 14 amino acids. The CDR3 sequence: CASSGGKGAYEQYF. The CDR3 DNA is TGCGCCAGCAGCGGTGGTAAGGGGGCCTACGAGCAGTACTTC. The variable domain in full, completed from reference TRBV5-1 and TRBJ2-7, reads KAGVTQTPRYLIKTRGQQVTLSCSPISGHRSVSWYQQTPGQGLQFLFEYFSETQRNKGNFPGRFSGRQFSNSRSEMNVSTLELGDSALYLCASSGGKGAYEQYFGPGTRLTVT.